The 8 T cell receptor beta chains below were found in one sample sequenced in a study of T cell repertoires in cytomegalovirus infection. MiXCR, applied by TCRdb to the reads, yields one record per CDR3 protein. The sample holds roughly 500,000 distinct CDR3 sequences, 16% seen once. Input material: CD8+ T cells from PBMCs. The receptors shown here come from a human donor in good health (CMV status not recorded). Some clones in this sample may be carry-over from other donors' samples.

The chain has TRBV28 and TRBJ1-1; 7 positions agree with TRBD1. Per germline, CDR1 MDHEN and CDR2 SYDVKM. Trimming removed 6 bases from V and 5 bases from J; junction bases left unmatched: 9. The length of the CDR3 is 14 residues. The DNA of the CDR3 is TGTGCCAGCAGGTACAGGGGTATAGGAACTGAAGCTTTCTTT. Protein product: CASRYRGIGTEAFF.

The chain recombines TRBV6-4 with TRBJ2-2; 7 positions match TRBD1. This CDR3 has 19 amino acids. The V gene end was trimmed by 0 bases and the J gene end by 2 bases; junction bases not matched to a gene: 12. CDR1 is MRHNA, CDR2 SNTAGT, per germline. The CDR3, as DNA: TGTGCCAGCAGTGACTCGAGTCCGCAGGGGGTTACTAACACCGGGGAGCTGTTTTTT. It is translated as CASSDSSPQGVTNTGELFF.

The genes are TRBV5-1 and TRBJ2-3; perhaps D is TRBD1 or TRBD2 (6 bases each). Germline CDR1 SGHRS, CDR2 YFSETQ. The CDR3 totals 15 residues. V was cut by 0 bases and J by 6 bases, with 14 bases left in between. The CDR3: CASSLVRGPLDTQYF. The CDR3 bases are TGCGCCAGCAGCTTGGTCCGGGGGCCGTTGGATACGCAGTATTTT.

About this clonotype: At one end, the junction sequence differs from germline, possibly due to a read error. The chain carries TRBV9 and TRBJ2-1, with 10 nucleotides matching TRBD2. Germline lookup yields CDR1 SGDLS and CDR2 YYNGEE. The CDR3 is 17 residues long. The CDR3 loop reads CASSVGASGGSYNGQFF. CDR3 in DNA: TGTGCCAGCAGCGTAGGGGCTAGCGGGGGCTCCTACAATGGGCAGTTCTTC.

This chain's CDR3 is CASSTRQSSNQPQHF. CDR3 coding DNA: TGCGCCAGCAGCACAAGACAGAGTAGCAATCAGCCCCAGCATTTT. V and J are TRBV4-1 and TRBJ1-5; tentative D call: TRBD1 (5 bases). V shed 5 bases and J shed 0 bases, with 11 bases lying between them. CDR1 is MGHRA and CDR2 is YSYEKL in the germline V gene. The CDR3 consists of 15 residues.

This clonotype was picked up many times. The chain employs TRBV11-2 and TRBJ2-7; 8 positions match TRBD1. Germline assignment: CDR1 SGHAT and CDR2 FQNNGV. V was clipped by 4 bases and J by 6 bases; unmatched bases: 11. This CDR3 contains 15 residues. As DNA, the CDR3 is TGTGCCAGCAGCTCAGCAGGACAGGGAATTCCCGAGCAGTACTTC. It translates to CASSSAGQGIPEQYF.

The V gene is TRBV6-1, the J gene TRBJ1-1; 10 bases line up with TRBD1. Germline CDR1 and CDR2: MNHNS and SASEGT. V shed 7 bases, J shed 1 base, and the junction held 6 bases outside the gene matches. The CDR3 extends over 15 amino acids. As DNA, the CDR3 is TGTGCCAGCAAGGGTGGACAGGGGGGGAACACTGAAGCTTTCTTT. Protein: CASKGGQGGNTEAFF.

The V call is TRBV28, the J call TRBJ1-2, with D hard to call. The germline CDR1 and CDR2 sequences are MDHEN and SYDVKM. The CDR3 is 14 amino acids. The V and J ends lost 4 bases and 8 bases respectively, with 17 bases between them. The CDR3 nucleotides read TGTGCCAGCAGTTCGCCAGGCCCCTCGCGAGGCTACACCTTC. Its protein is CASSSPGPSRGYTF.